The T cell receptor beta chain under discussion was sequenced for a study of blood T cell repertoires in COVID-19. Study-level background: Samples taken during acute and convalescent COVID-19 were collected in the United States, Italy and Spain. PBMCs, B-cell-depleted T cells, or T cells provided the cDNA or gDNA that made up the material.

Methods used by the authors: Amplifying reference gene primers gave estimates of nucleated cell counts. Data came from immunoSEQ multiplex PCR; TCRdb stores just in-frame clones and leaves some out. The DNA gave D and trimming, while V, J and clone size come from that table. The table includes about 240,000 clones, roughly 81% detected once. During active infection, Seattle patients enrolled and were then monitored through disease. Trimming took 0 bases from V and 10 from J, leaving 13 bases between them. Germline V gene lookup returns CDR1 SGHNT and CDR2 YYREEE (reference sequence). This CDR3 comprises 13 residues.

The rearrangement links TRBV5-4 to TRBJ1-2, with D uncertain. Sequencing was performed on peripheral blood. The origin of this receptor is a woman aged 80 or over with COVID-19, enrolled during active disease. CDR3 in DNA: TGTGCCAGCAGCTTGGTCGCCAAGGAGTCCTACACCTTC. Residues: CASSLVAKESYTF.